Shown below are 9 T cell receptor beta chains from a single sample sequenced in a study of blood T cell repertoires in COVID-19. Clones were sequenced by immunoSEQ multiplex PCR, and TCRdb holds only the in-frame ones, with some missing. In the table there are almost 400,000 clones, around 87% of which are singletons. The material sequenced was peripheral blood. These TCRs come from a woman in her fifties or sixties with COVID-19, enrolled during active disease.

This chain connects TRBV18 to TRBJ2-7; D remains ambiguous. There are 14 residues in the CDR3. Trimming left V 3 bases short and J 2 bases short, with 11 bases between. Germline CDR1 reads KGHSH; CDR2 reads LQKENI. CDR3 residues: CASSPPSGTYEQYF. CDR3 DNA sequence: TGTGCCAGCTCACCGCCATCAGGAACCTACGAGCAGTACTTC.

In this sample, this clone turned up a few times. The V gene is TRBV11-2, the J gene TRBJ1-3; no clear D. With 5 bases removed from V and 4 bases from J, the gap between germline ends came to 18 bases. Looked up from germline, CDR1 is SGHAT and CDR2 is FQNNGV. CDR3 length: 16 amino acids. CDR3 sequence: CASSLPAEGYGNTIYF. The CDR3 nucleotides read TGTGCCAGCAGCCTCCCAGCGGAGGGATACGGAAACACCATATATTTT.

The rearrangement joins TRBV2 to TRBJ2-3; 7 bases align to TRBD1. This CDR3 has 16 amino acids. The junction had 12 bases not matched to a gene; V was cut back by 8 bases and J by 1 base. In germline, CDR1 is SNHLY, CDR2 FYNNEI. The CDR3 loop is CASLPAGGQGTDTQYF. The CDR3 nucleotides read TGTGCCAGCCTACCGGCCGGCGGACAGGGCACAGATACGCAGTATTTT. The whole variable domain, filled in from reference TRBV2 and TRBJ2-3, reads EPEVTQTPSHQVTQMGQEVILRCVPISNHLYFYWYRQILGQKVEFLVSFYNNEISEKSEIFDDQFSVERPDGSNFTLKIRSTKLEDSAMYFCASLPAGGQGTDTQYFGPGTRLTVL.

The chain links TRBV7-9 to TRBJ2-1; TRBD1 agrees at 7 bases. V gave up 2 bases and J gave up 6 bases; unmatched junction bases: 4. Germline CDR1 reads SEHNR; CDR2 reads FQNEAQ (reference sequence). This CDR3 is built from 14 residues. The CDR3 DNA reads TGTGCCAGCAGCTTAACAGGGGTGGGCAATGAGCAGTTCTTC. Its protein is CASSLTGVGNEQFF.

This rearrangement joins TRBV5-1 to TRBJ2-1, with TRBD1 matching 8 bases. Germline-derived CDR1 and CDR2 are SGHRS and YFSETQ. Germline trimming cut 9 bases from V and 4 bases from J; bases unmatched to any gene: 9. The length of the CDR3 is 14 residues. CDR3 bases: TGCGCCACCTCGTGGCAGGGGGCATACAATGAGCAGTTCTTC. This encodes CATSWQGAYNEQFF.

The chain carries TRBV6-5 and TRBJ1-6; D is unresolved. The germline V gene has CDR1 MNHEY and CDR2 SVGAGI. This CDR3 region has 16 residues. The germline V and J ends were trimmed by 6 bases and 7 bases, with 19 bases remaining between them. CDR3 sequence reads: CASSYSQTLSNSPLHF. CDR3 DNA sequence: TGTGCCAGCAGCTACAGCCAAACGCTTTCAAATTCACCCCTCCACTTT.

The chain uses TRBV10-3 and TRBJ2-6, with TRBD1 matching 9 bases. There are 17 residues in the CDR3. Germline V gene data show CDR1 as ENHRY and CDR2 as SYGVKD. V lost 7 bases, J lost 0 bases, and 7 bases stayed unmatched. The CDR3 coding sequence is TGTGCCATCAAAGGAGACAGGGGGACCTCTGGGGCCAACGTCCTGACTTTC. This encodes CAIKGDRGTSGANVLTF.

This clone appeared once. The chain combines TRBV28 with TRBJ1-1; D remains ambiguous. CDR3 length: 15 amino acids. V was cut by 6 bases and J by 4 bases, with 18 bases left in between. Germline V gene data show CDR1 as MDHEN and CDR2 as SYDVKM. The CDR3: CASSPRTVLTTEAFF. In DNA, the CDR3 is TGTGCCAGCAGCCCTCGAACGGTACTCACCACTGAAGCTTTCTTT.

The genes are TRBV4-2 and TRBJ2-2; TRBD2 matches at 12 bases. The germline CDR1 and CDR2 sequences are LGHNA and YNFKEQ. The V and J ends lost 4 bases and 7 bases, in that order; junction bases with no gene match: 7. CDR3 length: 16 residues. CDR3 nucleotides: TGTGCCAGCAGCCGGACTAGCGGGGAAGGTAGCGGGGAGCTGTTTTTT. Its translation is CASSRTSGEGSGELFF.